What follows describes a single TCR beta chain. The antigen it recognizes is unknown. Nothing much larger sits one base from this clone, and base qualities are not available. The data originate from a study of blood T cell repertoires in COVID-19 (dated by TCRdb to 2018 to 2020). Regarding the research as a whole: Samples covering the acute and convalescent phases of COVID-19 were provided by collaborators in the United States, Italy and Spain. The material from the prospective study consisted of cDNA or gDNA derived from T cells, B-cell-depleted T cells, or PBMCs. Subjects who had been exposed to COVID-19, were actively infected with it, or had recovered from it provided the deeply sampled blood TCRbeta repertoires that made up the dataset. The repertoires were released in a freely available public database intended as a resource for research on the immune response to SARS-CoV-2. The samples were drawn from the first 160 participants of the ongoing ImmuneRACE study and from 1,254 subjects provided by 6 global collaborators. Nearly every sample came with metadata listing a de-identified subject ID, COVID-19 status, age in years and sex. Where available, HLA class I and class II types were taken from metadata supplied by the sample provider and were not determined by assay-based typing.

Collaborating institutions collected whole blood in K2EDTA tubes following their own protocols. For TCRbeta analysis, collaborator samples were shipped as frozen whole blood, as isolated PBMCs, or as DNA extracted from either sample type. What the study reported, not specific to this receptor: The amount of clinical and demographic metadata varied by source and participant and was provided uncurated.

TCRbeta CDR3 regions were amplified from genomic DNA by means of the immunoSEQ Assay, a bias-controlled multiplex PCR. Processing in the source paper ran as follows. Nucleated cell counts per sample were estimated from amplification of reference gene primers within the assay. To quantify the absolute abundance of each unique TCRbeta CDR3 rearrangement, sequence reads were collapsed and filtered. For each sample, productive Simpson clonality was calculated as the square root of Simpson's diversity index over productive rearrangements. What TCRdb holds here is the immuneACCESS table cut down to in-frame rearrangements. Part of the clones is not present; checked against another copy, under half of the missing clones reflect an unresolved V gene, and the others are unexplained. V and J calls and clone size are copied from that table; D and trimming were computed from the DNA. For this sample the table gives approximately 670,000 clones, of which approximately 90% were detected only once. The ten largest clones add up to 0.2% to 0.3% of the sample.

The germline V gene supplies CDR1 MRHNA and CDR2 SNTAGT. The trim is 4 bases for V and 0 bases for J, with a gap of 22 bases between the germline ends. CDR3 length: 19 amino acids, cysteine to phenylalanine. CDR3 DNA is the only sequence kept; it has 57 bases, read in frame from the first base. The receptor was isolated from a woman aged 18-30 years with acute or convalescent COVID-19. The source material was peripheral blood. The chain employs TRBV6-4 and TRBJ1-5; the D gene cannot be named for sure. The bases are TGTGCCAGCAGTGGGGGAGGAACGACGCATATTTTTAGCAATCAGCCCCAGCATTTT. The translation is CASSGGGTTHIFSNQPQHF.